Each of the 27 T cell receptor beta chains below was sequenced from the same sample in a study of OX40 agonist ivuxolimab in advanced cancers. Here immunoSEQ multiplex PCR was the method, and the copy in TCRdb shows in-frame clones only, minus some. The sample shows about 23,000 clones, roughly 90% of them seen only once. The source was CD4+ or CD8+ T cells sorted from blood, collected in a trial of the OX40 agonist ivuxolimab. These receptor sequences come from an adult with an advanced solid tumor such as melanoma, head and neck, liver or kidney cancer.

In its sample, this clone was seen a few times. The V gene is TRBV5-1, the J gene TRBJ2-7; 7 bases match TRBD2. Trimming took 4 bases from V and 2 from J; bases not matched to a gene: 6. Germline V gives CDR1 SGHRS, CDR2 YFSETQ. The CDR3 consists of 14 residues. CDR3 sequence reads: CASSPSGVTYEQYF. CDR3 nucleotides: TGCGCCAGCAGCCCCAGCGGGGTCACCTACGAGCAGTACTTC. Filled out from reference TRBV5-1 and TRBJ2-7, the complete variable domain reads KAGVTQTPRYLIKTRGQQVTLSCSPISGHRSVSWYQQTPGQGLQFLFEYFSETQRNKGNFPGRFSGRQFSNSRSEMNVSTLELGDSALYLCASSPSGVTYEQYFGPGTRLTVT.

The gene calls are TRBV6-6 and TRBJ1-2; 8 positions match TRBD1. The CDR3 has 12 residues. The V segment lost 5 bases and the J segment 11 bases; nucleotides outside the gene matches: 7. The germline gives CDR1 MNHNY, CDR2 SVGAGI (reference sequence). CDR3 DNA sequence: TGTGCCAGCAGTCTAGACAGGGGTAAATACACCTTC. Its translation is CASSLDRGKYTF.

J is TRBJ2-1 and V is TRBV7-2, with 10 bases matching TRBD2. The germline V gene has CDR1 SGHTA and CDR2 FQGNSA. V gave up 3 bases and J gave up 12 bases; unmatched junction bases: 8. The CDR3 is made up of 14 amino acids. The CDR3 sequence: CASSFAAGGLGQFF. Written as DNA, the CDR3 is TGTGCCAGCAGCTTCGCAGCGGGGGGGCTTGGGCAGTTCTTC.

The CDR3 DNA sequence: TGTGCCATCAAGCCACAGCCTGGGGAACCCCAGCATTTT. It specifies CAIKPQPGEPQHF. The chain couples TRBV10-3 to TRBJ1-5; D ambiguous. CDR3 size: 13 residues. The germline V and J ends were trimmed by 7 bases and 10 bases, with 17 bases remaining between them. Germline V gene sequence: CDR1 ENHRY, CDR2 SYGVKD.

The rearrangement links TRBV7-2 to TRBJ2-5, with D tentatively TRBD1 or TRBD2 (6 bases each). The germline V and J ends were trimmed by 4 bases and 4 bases, with 16 bases remaining between them. The CDR3 has 15 amino acids. Germline V CDR1 and CDR2: SGHTA, FQGNSA. CDR3: CASSSPTSRGETQYF. Here the CDR3 DNA reads TGTGCCAGCAGCTCCCCTACTAGCAGGGGAGAGACCCAGTACTTC.

This clone has only one observation. V gene TRBV30 combines with J gene TRBJ1-2; the match to TRBD1 covers 9 bases. CDR1 is GTSNPN, CDR2 SVGIG, per germline (reference sequence). This CDR3 region has 18 residues. V dropped 2 bases and J dropped 6; count of bases not matched to a gene: 19. The CDR3 DNA reads as TGTGCCTGGAGTCTTGAACAGGGGGCGTTTGGGTTCGGAGATGGCTACACCTTC. Its translation is CAWSLEQGAFGFGDGYTF.

The V gene is TRBV30, the J gene TRBJ2-1; TRBD2 agrees at 11 bases. CDR3 length: 16 residues. V was pared by 0 bases and J by 3 bases, with 4 bases of the junction left unmatched. Germline V gives CDR1 GTSNPN, CDR2 SVGIG (reference sequence). The DNA of the CDR3 is TGTGCCTGGAGTGTATCGACTAGCGGGATCTACAATGAGCAGTTCTTC. Translation: CAWSVSTSGIYNEQFF.

This chain's CDR3 is CASSQAGGTEAFF. The CDR3 nucleotides are TGTGCCAGCAGCCAAGCGGGCGGGACTGAAGCTTTCTTT. The chain uses TRBV7-9 and TRBJ1-1; D not certain. Trimming took off 5 bases at V and 5 bases at J, with 12 bases between the two ends. The CDR3 sequence is 13 residues long. CDR1 is SEHNR and CDR2 is FQNEAQ in the germline V gene (reference sequence).

The chain uses TRBV28 and TRBJ1-3; D gene uncertain. The germline V gene encodes CDR1 MDHEN and CDR2 SYDVKM. The CDR3 totals 14 residues. The ends were cut back, 2 bases at V and 0 bases at J, with 5 bases in the middle. CDR3 amino acids: CASSLRVSGNTIYF. The DNA for the CDR3 is TGTGCCAGCAGTTTAAGGGTCTCTGGAAACACCATATATTTT.

The chain joins TRBV7-3 to TRBJ2-7; D might be TRBD1 or TRBD2, each matching 5 bases. Trimming took off 5 bases at V and 5 bases at J, with 19 bases between the two ends. This CDR3 has 15 amino acids. Germline CDR1 reads SGHTA; CDR2 reads FQGTGA. CDR3 region: CASSITGTEMDEQYF. DNA of the CDR3: TGTGCCAGCAGCATCACCGGGACCGAAATGGACGAGCAGTACTTC.

This clone was found once. This sequence joins TRBV20-1 and TRBJ2-1; D assignment may be TRBD1 or TRBD2 (5 bases each). The CDR3 loop spans 11 amino acids. CDR1 DFQATT and CDR2 SNEGSKA come from the germline V gene (reference sequence). V lost 1 base, J lost 7 bases, and 5 bases lay in between. Written as DNA, the CDR3 is TGCAGTGCTAGAGGGGGGAATGAGCAGTTCTTC. Protein product: CSARGGNEQFF.

The V gene is TRBV6-5, the J gene TRBJ2-1; 7 bases fit TRBD2. V shed 6 bases and J 2 bases; nucleotides not matched to a gene: 7. This CDR3 contains 15 residues. Germline V lookup: CDR1 MNHEY, CDR2 SVGAGI. In DNA form, the CDR3 reads TGTGCCAGCAGGGAGCGGGAAGTAGCCTACAATGAGCAGTTCTTC. Amino acids: CASREREVAYNEQFF.

The rearrangement joins TRBV20-1 to TRBJ2-1; D gene unclear. Germline CDR1 reads DFQATT; CDR2 reads SNEGSKA (reference sequence). CDR3 length: 11 residues. V was clipped by 3 bases and J by 5 bases, with 5 bases between them. The CDR3 nucleotides read TGCAGTGCTAGTGAGGACAATGAGCAGTTCTTC. It yields the protein CSASEDNEQFF.

CDR3 loop: CASSLELIAGGTGEQFF. The CDR3 nucleotides read TGTGCCAGCAGCTTAGAGCTAATAGCGGGAGGGACCGGTGAGCAGTTCTTC. The chain links TRBV7-2 to TRBJ2-1; TRBD2 matches 11 bases. Germline-derived CDR1 and CDR2 are SGHTA and FQGNSA. The length of the CDR3 is 17 residues. Unmatched junction bases numbered 11, after V lost 1 base and J lost 9 bases.

The chain links TRBV19 to TRBJ2-7; D is unresolved. The CDR3 runs 13 residues. V lost 4 bases to trimming and J lost 0 bases, with 7 bases between them. Germline V gene data show CDR1 as LNHDA and CDR2 as SQIVND (reference sequence). The CDR3 sequence: CASSTSISYEQYF. CDR3 in DNA: TGTGCCAGTAGTACCAGCATCTCCTACGAGCAGTACTTC. Full variable domain (rest looked up from reference TRBV19 and TRBJ2-7): DGGITQSPKYLFRKEGQNVTLSCEQNLNHDAMYWYRQDPGQGLRLIYYSQIVNDFQKGDIAEGYSVSREKKESFPLTVTSAQKNPTAFYLCASSTSISYEQYFGPGTRLTVT.

V gene TRBV6-1 combines with J gene TRBJ2-1, with D uncertain. Per germline, CDR1 MNHNS and CDR2 SASEGT. The CDR3 is made up of 14 amino acids. Trimming shortened V by 7 bases and J by 5 bases, and 15 bases separated the two germline ends. The DNA of the CDR3 is TGTGCCAGCACTCTACCCACAGTCAACAATGAGCAGTTCTTC. As protein: CASTLPTVNNEQFF.

The V call is TRBV19, the J call TRBJ1-2; a possible D gene is TRBD1 (6 bases). Looked up from germline, CDR1 is LNHDA and CDR2 is SQIVND (reference sequence). The germline V and J ends were trimmed by 3 bases and 1 base, with 24 bases remaining between them. This CDR3 spans 19 amino acids. CDR3 DNA sequence: TGTGCCAGTAGTATGTGGTCAACCGTGGGGGCAGCCCTTAACTATGGCTACACCTTC. Its protein product is CASSMWSTVGAALNYGYTF.

The chain joins TRBV11-2 to TRBJ2-7, with 9 bases identical to TRBD1. Looked up from germline, CDR1 is SGHAT and CDR2 is FQNNGV. The CDR3 totals 14 residues. J gave up 4 bases and V 3 bases, and 4 bases lay outside the gene matches. CDR3 sequence reads: CASSFTGGGYEQYF. The CDR3 DNA reads TGTGCCAGCAGCTTTACAGGGGGCGGGTACGAGCAGTACTTC. The whole variable domain, remainder taken from reference TRBV11-2 and TRBJ2-7, is EAGVAQSPRYKIIEKRQSVAFWCNPISGHATLYWYQQILGQGPKLLIQFQNNGVVDDSQLPKDRFSAERLKGVDSTLKIQPAKLEDSAVYLCASSFTGGGYEQYFGPGTRLTVT.

The chain recombines TRBV7-9 with TRBJ1-5; D unresolved. The CDR3 totals 15 residues. CDR1 SEHNR and CDR2 FQNEAQ come from the germline V gene (reference sequence). V gave up 1 base and J gave up 0 bases, with 7 bases separating them. In nucleotides, the CDR3 is TGTGCCAGCAGCTTAGAGCGGAGTAGCAATCAGCCCCAGCATTTT. Protein sequence: CASSLERSSNQPQHF. The entire variable domain, with the rest obtained from reference TRBV7-9 and TRBJ1-5, is as follows: DTGVSQNPRHKITKRGQNVTFRCDPISEHNRLYWYRQTLGQGPEFLTYFQNEAQLEKSRLLSDRFSAERPKGSFSTLEIQRTEQGDSAMYLCASSLERSSNQPQHFGDGTRLSIL.

CDR3 sequence (DNA): TGTGCCAGCAGTACCCTCGACAGGGTAGGCTACGAGCAGTACTTC. It encodes CASSTLDRVGYEQYF. The chain couples TRBV28 to TRBJ2-7, with 7 bases identical to TRBD1. CDR1 MDHEN and CDR2 SYDVKM come from the germline V gene. Trimming at V came to 5 bases and at J to 3 bases, leaving 10 bases not matched to a gene. This CDR3 has 15 amino acids.

Concerning this clone itself: Other nucleotide sequences in the sample specify the same CDR3. The chain links TRBV7-9 to TRBJ1-1; the D is unclear. Germline V gene sequence: CDR1 SEHNR, CDR2 FQNEAQ (reference sequence). V lost 1 base to trimming and J lost 0 bases, with 3 bases between them. This CDR3 contains 13 residues. CDR3 sequence: CASSLDMNTEAFF. The CDR3, as DNA: TGTGCCAGCAGCTTAGACATGAACACTGAAGCTTTCTTT.

This sequence joins TRBV10-3 and TRBJ2-3; D is undetermined. V was cut by 3 bases and J by 5 bases, with 30 bases left in between. The germline CDR1 and CDR2 sequences are ENHRY and SYGVKD. This CDR3 has 20 residues. The CDR3 reads CAISDSSGLAGGRPVDTQYF. The CDR3 DNA reads as TGTGCCATCAGTGACTCATCCGGCCTTGCTGGTGGCCGCCCCGTAGATACGCAGTATTTT.

The chain links TRBV9 to TRBJ1-2, with D maybe TRBD1 (6 bases). The CDR3 is 14 amino acids. Deletions cut 0 bases from V and 6 bases from J, with 12 bases between. Germline V gene lookup returns CDR1 SGDLS and CDR2 YYNGEE. The CDR3 is CASSVEGTSNGYTF. The CDR3 DNA is TGTGCCAGCAGCGTAGAAGGGACAAGTAATGGCTACACCTTC.

The V call is TRBV9, the J call TRBJ2-7; TRBD1 agrees at 8 bases. Germline CDR1 SGDLS, CDR2 YYNGEE. With 4 bases clipped from V and 1 base from J, the junction kept 7 bases outside the gene matches. The CDR3 is 15 residues long. The CDR3 coding sequence is TGTGCCAGCAGCCCAAGGACAGGGATGTCCTACGAGCAGTACTTC. Amino acid sequence: CASSPRTGMSYEQYF.

The chain recombines TRBV6-1 with TRBJ2-2; the D is unclear. Germline V gene lookup returns CDR1 MNHNS and CDR2 SASEGT. V lost 1 base, J lost 6 bases, and 12 bases lay in between. CDR3 length equals 15 residues. The CDR3 DNA sequence: TGTGCCAGCAGTGAAGAGTCATGGCTGGCCGGGGAGCTGTTTTTT. Encoded protein: CASSEESWLAGELFF.

The rearrangement uses TRBV4-3 and TRBJ2-5; perhaps TRBD2 as D (7 bases). Germline CDR1 is LGHNA and CDR2 is YSLEER. The CDR3 loop spans 16 amino acids. V lost 4 bases to trimming and J lost 5 bases, with 20 bases between them. Here the CDR3 reads CASSPLGGAPLETQYF. The CDR3 nucleotides read TGCGCCAGCAGCCCTCTTGGGGGGGCTCCGCTGGAGACCCAGTACTTC.

The rearrangement uses TRBV4-3 and TRBJ1-5; D call uncertain. Trimming removed 0 bases from V and 5 bases from J, with 20 bases in between. This CDR3 comprises 18 residues. CDR1 is LGHNA and CDR2 is YSLEER in the germline V gene. CDR3 loop: CASSQDLDSHKSDQPQHF. The CDR3, as DNA: TGCGCCAGCAGCCAAGATTTGGACTCCCATAAGTCCGATCAGCCCCAGCATTTT.